The rows below give T cell receptor beta chains drawn from one sample of a study of CD8+CD57+ T cells in acquired aplastic anemia. TCRdb independently ran MiXCR on the reads; one entry per CDR3 protein. Among hundreds of thousands of distinct CDR3 sequences listed, under 80% were seen once. Sequenced input: sorted CD4+, CD8+, or CD8+CD57+ T cells (not recorded which) from PBMCs. The origin of the receptors is a human donor in good health, serving as a control. The CDR3 runs from the conserved cysteine through the conserved F or W. D genes are given only for firm matches. Clone size is stated in some rows and not others, as once, few, many or a class when expanded.

CDR3: CASSSGGQTWQHFF; DNA: TGTGCCAGCAGCTCCGGGGGACAGACATGGCAGCATTTTTTC; V: TRBV7-8; size: -; length: 14; J: TRBJ2-5; D: -
CDR3: CASPTPYEQYF; DNA: TGTGCCAGTCCTACCCCCTACGAGCAGTACTTC; V: TRBV6-6; size: -; length: 11; J: TRBJ2-7; D: -
CDR3: CASTPGDSKTNYGYTF; DNA: TGTGCCAGCACTCCGGGGGACAGCAAAACTAACTATGGCTACACCTTC; V: TRBV12-3/TRBV12-4; size: -; length: 16; J: TRBJ1-2; D: TRBD1
CDR3: CASSEWGTGDLGRGHYF; DNA: TGTGCCAGCAGTGAATGGGGGACAGGGGACTTGGGGCGCGGGCACTACTTC; V: TRBV25-1; size: -; length: 17; J: TRBJ2-7; D: TRBD1
CDR3: CASSISAGGKEQLF; DNA: TGTGCCAGTAGTATATCGGCGGGGGGCAAAGAGCAGCTCTTC; V: TRBV19; size: -; length: 14; J: TRBJ2-1; D: TRBD2
CDR3: CASSEARPTIGEKLFF; DNA: TGTGCCAGCAGTGAAGCGCGCCCCACTATAGGGGAAAAACTGTTTTTT; V: TRBV6-1; size: many; length: 16; J: TRBJ1-4; D: -
CDR3: CASSILQETQYLGF; DNA: TGTGCCAGCAGCATTCTCCAAGAGACCCAGTACCTCGGGTTC; V: TRBV7-2; size: -; length: 14; J: TRBJ2-7; D: -
CDR3: CASTRTGRVSYEQYF; DNA: TGTGCCAGCACTCGGACAGGGCGCGTATCCTACGAGCAGTACTTC; V: TRBV6-6; size: -; length: 15; J: TRBJ2-7; D: TRBD1
CDR3: CASSLGTTGGADTQYF; DNA: TGTGCCAGCAGCTTGGGAACAACAGGGGGCGCAGATACGCAGTATTTT; V: TRBV11-3; size: -; length: 16; J: TRBJ2-3; D: TRBD1
CDR3: CASSADREDSGYTF; DNA: TGTGCCAGCAGCGCAGACAGGGAGGACTCTGGCTACACCTTC; V: TRBV2; size: -; length: 14; J: TRBJ1-2; D: TRBD1
CDR3: CAGSATAGQAFRQYF; DNA: TGTGCCGGCAGTGCGACGGCAGGCCAGGCCTTTCGGCAGTACTTC; V: TRBV12-3/TRBV12-4; size: once; length: 15; J: TRBJ2-7; D: -
CDR3: CASSFFDVGPNSPYF; DNA: TGTGCCAGCAGCTTTTTTGACGTCGGTCCGAATTCCCCCTACTTC; V: TRBV7-2; size: -; length: 15; J: TRBJ2-5; D: -
CDR3: CASSLRFVGLSYNGQFF; DNA: TGTGCCAGCAGTTTACGTTTCGTGGGTCTCTCCTACAATGGGCAGTTCTTC; V: TRBV28; size: -; length: 17; J: TRBJ2-1; D: -
CDR3: CASSEGSSRSYEQYF; DNA: TGTGCCAGCAGTGAGGGGTCGTCTCGGTCCTACGAGCAGTACTTC; V: TRBV6-1; size: many; length: 15; J: TRBJ2-7; D: -
CDR3: CASSQSRTGYNEQFF; DNA: TGTGCCAGCAGTCAGTCTAGGACAGGTTACAATGAGCAGTTCTTC; V: TRBV6-6; size: -; length: 15; J: TRBJ2-1; D: TRBD1
CDR3: CASSDPGTARQETQYF; DNA: TGTGCCAGCAGTGACCCCGGGACAGCCAGACAAGAGACCCAGTACTTC; V: TRBV6-2/TRBV6-3; size: many; length: 16; J: TRBJ2-5; D: TRBD1
CDR3: CASSLGYQGSYSSIYF; DNA: TGTGCCAGCAGCTTAGGATACCAGGGCTCTTATAGCTCCATATATTTT; V: TRBV7-2; size: -; length: 16; J: TRBJ1-3; D: -
CDR3: CASKSGTENEKLFF; DNA: TGTGCCAGTAAGAGCGGGACGGAGAATGAAAAACTGTTTTTT; V: TRBV19; size: once; length: 14; J: TRBJ1-4; D: -
CDR3: CASSVDTGLNQPQHF; DNA: TGCGCCAGCAGCGTAGATACAGGGCTTAATCAGCCCCAGCATTTT; V: TRBV9; size: -; length: 15; J: TRBJ1-5; D: -
CDR3: CASTERDTGAGNTIYF; DNA: TGTGCCAGTACAGAAAGGGATACGGGGGCTGGAAACACCATATATTTT; V: TRBV19; size: -; length: 16; J: TRBJ1-3; D: -